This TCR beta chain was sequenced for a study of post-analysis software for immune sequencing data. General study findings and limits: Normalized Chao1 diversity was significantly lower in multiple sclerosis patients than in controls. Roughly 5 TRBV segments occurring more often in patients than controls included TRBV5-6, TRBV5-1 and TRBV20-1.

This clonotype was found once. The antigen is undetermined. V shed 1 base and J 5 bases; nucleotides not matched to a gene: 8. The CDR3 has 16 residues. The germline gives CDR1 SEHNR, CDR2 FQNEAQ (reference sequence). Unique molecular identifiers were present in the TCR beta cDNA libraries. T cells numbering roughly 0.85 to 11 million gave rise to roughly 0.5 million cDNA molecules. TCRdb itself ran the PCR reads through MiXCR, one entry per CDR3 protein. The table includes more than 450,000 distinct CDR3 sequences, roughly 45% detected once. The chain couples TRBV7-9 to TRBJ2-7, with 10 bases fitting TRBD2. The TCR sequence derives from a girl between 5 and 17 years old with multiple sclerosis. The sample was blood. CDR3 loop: CASSLVSGRGLDEQYF. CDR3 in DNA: TGTGCCAGCAGCTTAGTAAGCGGGAGGGGCTTAGACGAGCAGTACTTC.